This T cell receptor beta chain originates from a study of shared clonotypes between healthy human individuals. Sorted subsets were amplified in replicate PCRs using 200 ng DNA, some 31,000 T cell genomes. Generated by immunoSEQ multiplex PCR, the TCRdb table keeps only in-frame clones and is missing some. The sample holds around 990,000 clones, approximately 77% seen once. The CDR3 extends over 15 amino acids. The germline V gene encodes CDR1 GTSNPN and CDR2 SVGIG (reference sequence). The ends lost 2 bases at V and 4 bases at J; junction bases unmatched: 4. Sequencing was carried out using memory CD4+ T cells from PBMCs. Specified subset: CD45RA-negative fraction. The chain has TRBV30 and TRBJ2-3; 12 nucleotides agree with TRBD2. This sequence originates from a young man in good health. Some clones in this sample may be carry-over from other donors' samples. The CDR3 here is CAWSQTSGSPDTQYF. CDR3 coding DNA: TGTGCCTGGAGTCAGACTAGCGGGAGCCCAGATACGCAGTATTTT.